The 32 T cell receptor beta chains below come from one sample, sequenced in a study of blood T cell repertoires in COVID-19. This table comes from immunoSEQ multiplex PCR, and its TCRdb copy is limited to in-frame clones, with some not included. The table lists about 300,000 clones, approximately 90% of them singletons. Sequenced sample: peripheral blood. The receptors derive from a woman younger than 45 who had recovered from COVID-19.

Only one count was recorded for this clone. The V gene is TRBV15, the J gene TRBJ2-5; TRBD1 matches 8 bases. V gave up 0 bases and J gave up 8 bases; unmatched junction bases: 11. The CDR3 has 16 residues. Per germline, CDR1 LNHNV and CDR2 YYDKDF (reference sequence). The CDR3: CATSREEPGQVKTQYF. The CDR3 region has the DNA TGTGCCACCAGCAGAGAGGAACCGGGACAGGTCAAAACCCAGTACTTC.

The V call is TRBV15, the J call TRBJ2-7; D may be TRBD1 (7 bases). Trimming took off 5 bases at V and 2 bases at J, with 16 bases between the two ends. The CDR3 is 15 residues long. Germline V gene lookup returns CDR1 LNHNV and CDR2 YYDKDF (reference sequence). As DNA, the CDR3 is TGTGCCACCAGCGCGAGGGGGCGGGGCGCCTACGAGCAGTACTTC. This sequence encodes CATSARGRGAYEQYF.

The V call is TRBV14, the J call TRBJ1-2; no definite D call. Germline-derived CDR1 and CDR2 are SGHDN and FVKESK. The CDR3 has 14 amino acids. Trimming left V 0 bases short and J 4 bases short, with 9 bases between. The DNA of the CDR3 is TGTGCCAGCAGCCAAGACGCGAACAGCTATGGCTACACCTTC. This encodes CASSQDANSYGYTF.

The chain links TRBV2 to TRBJ2-7; D might be TRBD1 (5 bases). CDR1 is SNHLY, CDR2 FYNNEI, per germline. Trimming stripped 0 bases from V and 3 bases from J, with 9 bases between. The CDR3 runs to 14 residues. CDR3 sequence reads: CASSEAGALYEQYF. The CDR3 DNA is TGTGCCAGCAGTGAAGCTGGGGCCCTCTACGAGCAGTACTTC.

This chain connects TRBV5-5 to TRBJ2-4; 11 bases line up with TRBD2. With V trimmed by 4 bases and J by 13 bases, 4 bases remained unmatched. CDR3 size: 12 residues. The germline V gene has CDR1 SGHKS and CDR2 YYEKEE (reference sequence). This CDR3 reads CASSLLAGEQYF. The CDR3 DNA follows: TGTGCCAGCAGCCTACTAGCGGGGGAACAGTACTTC.

The chain joins TRBV5-8 to TRBJ2-2; D remains ambiguous. There are 13 residues in the CDR3. The germline V and J ends were trimmed by 0 bases and 6 bases, with 6 bases remaining between them. Germline CDR1 SGHTS, CDR2 YDEGEE. CDR3 sequence (DNA): TGTGCCAGCAGCTTGGGTGGGCCCGGGGAGCTGTTTTTT. Translating it yields CASSLGGPGELFF.

This sequence joins TRBV30 and TRBJ2-3; D is possibly TRBD1 (5 bases). This CDR3 spans 13 amino acids. Deletions cut 5 bases from V and 9 bases from J, with 18 bases between. CDR1 and CDR2 (germline): GTSNPN, SVGIG (reference sequence). CDR3 residues: CAWGVATGVTQYF. The CDR3 nucleotides are TGTGCCTGGGGGGTGGCCACAGGAGTAACGCAGTATTTT.

This sequence joins TRBV7-9 and TRBJ2-3; tentatively, D is TRBD2 (6 bases). The ends were cut back, 0 bases at V and 4 bases at J, with 11 bases in the middle. The length of the CDR3 is 15 residues. Germline CDR1 is SEHNR and CDR2 is FQNEAQ (reference sequence). The CDR3 nucleotides are TGTGCCAGCAGCTTAGCTAGCGGCTCCGCAGATACGCAGTATTTT. Amino acids: CASSLASGSADTQYF.

The chain uses TRBV30 and TRBJ1-5; TRBD1 might be the D (6 bases). The CDR3 contains 15 residues. The V gene's germline CDR1 is GTSNPN and CDR2 SVGIG (reference sequence). The germline V and J ends were trimmed by 2 bases and 6 bases, with 17 bases remaining between them. CDR3 sequence (DNA): TGTGCCTGGAGTTCGGAGGCGACAGGTGGTCAGCCCCAGCATTTT. This gives the protein CAWSSEATGGQPQHF. The whole variable domain, filled in from reference TRBV30 and TRBJ1-5, reads SQTIHQWPATLVQPVGSPLSLECTVEGTSNPNLYWYRQAAGRGLQLLFYSVGIGQISSEVPQNLSASRPQDRQFILSSKKLLLSDSGFYLCAWSSEATGGQPQHFGDGTRLSIL.

The rearrangement uses TRBV14 and TRBJ2-1; no firm D call. V lost 3 bases and J 3 bases, leaving 15 bases between the germline ends. CDR1 SGHDN and CDR2 FVKESK come from the germline V gene. The CDR3 extends over 16 amino acids. For the CDR3, the DNA is TGTGCCAGCAGCCATGAACGGTGGAGCAGCTACAATGAGCAGTTCTTC. Its protein is CASSHERWSSYNEQFF. The variable domain in full, with the rest retrieved from reference TRBV14 and TRBJ2-1, is EAGVTQFPSHSVIEKGQTVTLRCDPISGHDNLYWYRRVMGKEIKFLLHFVKESKQDESGMPNNRFLAERTGGTYSTLKVQPAELEDSGVYFCASSHERWSSYNEQFFGPGTRLTVL.

This clone came up a few times. The CDR3 region is CASSLILTAEAFF. DNA for the CDR3: TGTGCCAGCAGCTTAATTCTGACAGCTGAAGCTTTCTTT. The chain couples TRBV7-9 to TRBJ1-1, with a tentative D call TRBD1 (5 bases). This CDR3 has 13 residues. The germline CDR1 and CDR2 sequences are SEHNR and FQNEAQ (reference sequence). With 2 bases removed from V and 6 bases from J, the gap between germline ends came to 10 bases.

Points on this clone: Other DNA sequences within the sample encode an identical CDR3. The chain couples TRBV15 to TRBJ1-4; D possibly corresponds to TRBD1 (6 bases). The CDR3 spans 14 residues. Germline loops: CDR1 LNHNV, CDR2 YYDKDF (reference sequence). V shed 0 bases and J shed 4 bases, with 6 bases lying between them. The CDR3 loop is CATSRDRGNEKLFF. The CDR3 nucleotides read TGTGCCACCAGCAGAGACAGGGGTAATGAAAAACTGTTTTTT.

This chain uses TRBV29-1 with TRBJ2-1, with TRBD2 matching over 8 bases. V lost 1 base to trimming and J lost 3 bases; unmatched junction nucleotides: 8. Germline V gives CDR1 SQVTM, CDR2 ANQGSEA. The CDR3 spans 16 residues. Written as DNA, the CDR3 is TGCAGCGTTGAAGGGGCGGGGGGCCGAGACTACAATGAGCAGTTCTTC. Translating gives CSVEGAGGRDYNEQFF.

This clone appeared a single time. J is TRBJ2-7 and V is TRBV5-4; 10 nucleotides align to TRBD2. Trimming cost V 3 bases and J 0 bases; bases outside gene matches: 6. The germline V gene encodes CDR1 SGHNT and CDR2 YYREEE (reference sequence). The CDR3 spans 16 residues. DNA for the CDR3: TGTGCCAGCAGCTCCCCGCAGCGGGGGGGCTCCTACGAGCAGTACTTC. Translated, it gives CASSSPQRGGSYEQYF.

The V gene is TRBV19, the J gene TRBJ1-4, with D hard to call. The CDR3 runs 13 residues. CDR1 is LNHDA and CDR2 is SQIVND in the germline V gene (reference sequence). Trimming took 6 bases from V and 7 from J, leaving 12 bases between them. This CDR3 is CASRRTAAEKLFF. DNA of the CDR3: TGTGCCAGTAGGCGCACAGCCGCTGAAAAACTGTTTTTT.

The CDR3 here is CASSHDETGGESEKLFF. The CDR3 nucleotides are TGTGCCAGCAGCCACGATGAAACGGGGGGTGAAAGTGAAAAACTGTTTTTT. The V call is TRBV3-1 (or the pseudogene TRBV3-2), the J call TRBJ1-4; D might be TRBD1 (5 bases). V lost 3 bases and J 7 bases, leaving 21 bases between the germline ends. The V gene's germline CDR1 is LGHDT and CDR2 YNNKEL (reference sequence). The CDR3 covers 17 residues.

The count of this clone is one. The chain recombines TRBV30 with TRBJ2-3; possible D gene TRBD2, 6 bases. Trimming removed 3 bases at V and 8 bases at J, with 12 bases between. Germline CDR1 reads GTSNPN; CDR2 reads SVGIG (reference sequence). The CDR3 is made up of 12 amino acids. In DNA form, the CDR3 reads TGTGCCTGGAGAGGGCAGGGAGGTACGCAGTATTTT. It codes for CAWRGQGGTQYF.

The J gene is TRBJ2-1, the V gene TRBV19; the match to TRBD2 covers 11 bases. CDR3 length: 16 amino acids. Per the germline V gene, CDR1 is LNHDA and CDR2 is SQIVND (reference sequence). Germline trimming cut 4 bases from V and 2 bases from J; bases unmatched to any gene: 4. For the CDR3, the DNA is TGTGCCAGTAGTAGAACTAGCGGGGGAACCTACAATGAGCAGTTCTTC. Its translation: CASSRTSGGTYNEQFF. Based on the CDR3 plus reference TRBV19 and TRBJ2-1, the full variable domain is DGGITQSPKYLFRKEGQNVTLSCEQNLNHDAMYWYRQDPGQGLRLIYYSQIVNDFQKGDIAEGYSVSREKKESFPLTVTSAQKNPTAFYLCASSRTSGGTYNEQFFGPGTRLTVL.

This chain connects TRBV18 to TRBJ1-1, with TRBD1 matching 12 bases. J gave up 6 bases and V 4 bases, and 3 bases lay outside the gene matches. The CDR3 sequence is 14 residues long. Germline V gene data show CDR1 as KGHSH and CDR2 as LQKENI. CDR3 protein: CASSRGQGASEAFF. The CDR3 coding sequence is TGTGCCAGCTCACGGGGACAGGGGGCTTCTGAAGCTTTCTTT. The variable domain in full, completed from reference TRBV18 and TRBJ1-1, reads NAGVMQNPRHLVRRRGQEARLRCSPMKGHSHVYWYRQLPEEGLKFMVYLQKENIIDESGMPKERFSAEFPKEGPSILRIQQVVRGDSAAYFCASSRGQGASEAFFGQGTRLTVV.

The count of this clone is one. The rearrangement uses TRBV6-5 and TRBJ1-1; unclear D gene. The CDR3 has 13 residues. Germline loops: CDR1 MNHEY, CDR2 SVGAGI. Trimming removed 8 bases at V and 4 bases at J, with 14 bases between. The CDR3 DNA follows: TGTGCCAGCCCGGCAGGAGGTGTCACTGAAGCTTTCTTT. Its protein is CASPAGGVTEAFF.

The chain recombines TRBV6-1 with TRBJ2-7, with TRBD1 as a possible D gene (6 bases). The V end lost 3 bases, the J end lost 3 bases, and 12 bases lay between the germline ends. In germline, CDR1 is MNHNS, CDR2 SASEGT. CDR3 length: 14 residues. Written as DNA, the CDR3 is TGTGCCAGCAGTGAGGCAGGGGATTTCTACGAGCAGTACTTC. Amino acid sequence: CASSEAGDFYEQYF.

This chain links TRBV7-8 with TRBJ1-2; no clear D gene. CDR3 length: 14 amino acids. Germline V CDR1 and CDR2: SGHVS, FQNEAQ. Trimming took 5 bases from V and 4 from J, leaving 14 bases between them. The CDR3 coding sequence is TGTGCCAGCAGCCTAGGAGGAAGACCCTATGGCTACACCTTC. This encodes CASSLGGRPYGYTF.

This clone occurred once. The V gene is TRBV30, the J gene TRBJ1-2, with 7 bases identical to TRBD1. CDR1 GTSNPN and CDR2 SVGIG come from the germline V gene (reference sequence). The CDR3 runs 14 residues. V lost 0 bases, J lost 5 bases, and 6 bases stayed unmatched. CDR3 amino acids: CAWSVNRGSYGYTF. CDR3 nucleotide sequence: TGTGCCTGGAGTGTTAACAGGGGATCTTATGGCTACACCTTC.

CDR3 sequence: CASSLSRGESTEAFF. For the CDR3, the DNA is TGTGCCAGCAGCCTAAGCAGGGGGGAGAGCACTGAAGCTTTCTTT. The chain uses TRBV4-2 and TRBJ1-1, with TRBD1 identical over 7 bases. The CDR3 runs to 15 residues. Germline V gene lookup returns CDR1 LGHNA and CDR2 YNFKEQ. Unmatched junction bases numbered 9, after V lost 4 bases and J lost 4 bases.

This clone was seen a handful of times. This rearrangement joins TRBV7-9 to TRBJ1-2; D unresolved. Trimming took 5 bases from V and 2 from J, leaving 12 bases between them. Germline CDR1 SEHNR, CDR2 FQNEAQ (reference sequence). The CDR3 length is 14 residues. This chain's CDR3 is CASSPPGSNYGYTF. The CDR3, as DNA: TGTGCCAGCAGCCCTCCGGGAAGCAACTATGGCTACACCTTC.

The chain combines TRBV2 with TRBJ2-2; D is ambiguous. This CDR3 is 11 amino acids long. Germline lookup yields CDR1 SNHLY and CDR2 FYNNEI. Trimming removed 6 bases from V and 7 bases from J, with 6 bases in between. In nucleotides, the CDR3 is TGTGCCAGCAGATATAGCGGGGAGCTGTTTTTT. Encoded protein: CASRYSGELFF.

This chain links TRBV12-5 with TRBJ2-1, with TRBD2 matching 12 bases. Germline CDR1 is LGHNT and CDR2 is FRNRAP. The V gene end was trimmed by 6 bases and the J gene end by 4 bases; junction bases not matched to a gene: 16. The CDR3 extends over 19 amino acids. CDR3: CASGLTSGGLNLHYNEQFF. Written as DNA, the CDR3 is TGTGCTAGTGGCCTCACTAGCGGGGGGCTGAATTTACATTACAATGAGCAGTTCTTC.

The sample holds one count of this clone. This chain connects TRBV27 to TRBJ1-6, with D unresolved. This CDR3 region has 13 residues. Trimming pared 4 bases from V and 2 bases from J, leaving 3 bases between. Germline CDR1 MNHEY, CDR2 SMNVEV (reference sequence). In nucleotides, the CDR3 is TGTGCCAGCAGTTCAACCTATAATTCACCCCTCCACTTT. Its protein is CASSSTYNSPLHF.

The J gene is TRBJ2-3, the V gene TRBV5-1; 11 nucleotides align to TRBD2. The length of the CDR3 is 16 residues. V was pared by 0 bases and J by 4 bases, with 4 bases of the junction left unmatched. From germline, CDR1 is SGHRS and CDR2 YFSETQ. CDR3 sequence (DNA): TGCGCCAGCAGCTTGGCCTTAGCGGGGGGGCCAGATACGCAGTATTTT. This encodes CASSLALAGGPDTQYF. The complete variable domain, with remaining parts taken from reference TRBV5-1 and TRBJ2-3, reads KAGVTQTPRYLIKTRGQQVTLSCSPISGHRSVSWYQQTPGQGLQFLFEYFSETQRNKGNFPGRFSGRQFSNSRSEMNVSTLELGDSALYLCASSLALAGGPDTQYFGPGTRLTVL.

The J gene is TRBJ1-1, the V gene TRBV5-1; D gene unclear. Trimming pared 6 bases from V and 2 bases from J, leaving 17 bases between. Germline V gene data show CDR1 as SGHRS and CDR2 as YFSETQ. The CDR3 contains 15 residues. The DNA for the CDR3 is TGCGCCAGCACTAAGGCGGGTGCCTTTAACACTGAAGCTTTCTTT. This sequence encodes CASTKAGAFNTEAFF.

The CDR3 sequence is CASSLQGHAEAFF. CDR3 DNA sequence: TGTGCCAGCAGCTTACAGGGGCACGCTGAAGCTTTCTTT. The chain joins TRBV11-2 to TRBJ1-1; tentatively, D is TRBD1 (6 bases). Deletions cut 2 bases from V and 6 bases from J, with 10 bases between. This CDR3 has 13 residues. Germline CDR1 and CDR2: SGHAT and FQNNGV.

A note on this clone: The sample holds other DNA sequences that translate to the same CDR3. The chain employs TRBV30 and TRBJ2-7, with 11 bases lining up with TRBD1. Germline V gene lookup returns CDR1 GTSNPN and CDR2 SVGIG (reference sequence). V lost 3 bases, J lost 4 bases, and 5 bases stayed unmatched. The CDR3 spans 14 residues. The CDR3 protein is CAWSAGTGGYEQYF. The CDR3 bases are TGTGCCTGGAGCGCCGGGACAGGGGGGTACGAGCAGTACTTC.